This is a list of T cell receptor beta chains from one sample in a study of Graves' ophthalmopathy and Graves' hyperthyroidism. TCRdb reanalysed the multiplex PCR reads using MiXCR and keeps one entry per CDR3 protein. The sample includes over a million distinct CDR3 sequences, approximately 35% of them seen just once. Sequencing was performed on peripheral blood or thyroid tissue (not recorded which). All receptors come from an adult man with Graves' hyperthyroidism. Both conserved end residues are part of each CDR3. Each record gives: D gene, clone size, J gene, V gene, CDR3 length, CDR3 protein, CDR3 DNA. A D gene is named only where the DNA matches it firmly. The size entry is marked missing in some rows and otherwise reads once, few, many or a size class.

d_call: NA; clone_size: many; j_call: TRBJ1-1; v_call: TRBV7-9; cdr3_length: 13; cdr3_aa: CASRLQANTEAFF; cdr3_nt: TGTGCCAGCAGGTTACAGGCGAACACTGAAGCTTTCTTT
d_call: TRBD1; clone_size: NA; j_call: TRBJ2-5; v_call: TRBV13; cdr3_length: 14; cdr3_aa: CASSDPGQGETQYF; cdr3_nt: TGTGCCAGCAGCGACCCGGGACAGGGGGAGACCCAGTACTTC
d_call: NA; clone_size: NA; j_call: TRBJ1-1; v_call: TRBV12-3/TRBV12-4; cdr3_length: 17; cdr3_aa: CASSSGRIRGDNPEAFF; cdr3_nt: TGTGCCAGCAGTTCAGGCAGGATCCGGGGGGATAACCCTGAAGCTTTCTTT
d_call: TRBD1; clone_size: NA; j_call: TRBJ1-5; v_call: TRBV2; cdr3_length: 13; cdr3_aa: CASAGQGSQPQHF; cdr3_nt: TGTGCCAGCGCGGGACAGGGAAGCCAGCCCCAGCATTTT
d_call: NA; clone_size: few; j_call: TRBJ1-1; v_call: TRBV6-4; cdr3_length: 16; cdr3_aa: CASSDPEGRLNTEAFF; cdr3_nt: TGTGCCAGCAGTGACCCCGAGGGGAGGCTGAACACTGAAGCTTTCTTT
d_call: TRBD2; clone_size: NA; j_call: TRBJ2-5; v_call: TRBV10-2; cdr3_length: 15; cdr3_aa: CASSGLAGRTETQYF; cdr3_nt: TGCGCCAGCAGTGGTCTAGCGGGGAGGACGGAGACCCAGTACTTC
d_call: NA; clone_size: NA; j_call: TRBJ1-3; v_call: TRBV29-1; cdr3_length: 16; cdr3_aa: CSLDMGVGSSGNTIYF; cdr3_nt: TGCAGCTTAGACATGGGAGTGGGCAGCTCTGGAAACACCATATATTTT
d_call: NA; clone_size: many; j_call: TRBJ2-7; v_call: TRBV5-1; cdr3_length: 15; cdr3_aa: CASSLVGQGRDEQYF; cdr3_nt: TGCGCCAGCAGCTTGGTAGGTCAGGGGCGTGACGAGCAGTACTTC
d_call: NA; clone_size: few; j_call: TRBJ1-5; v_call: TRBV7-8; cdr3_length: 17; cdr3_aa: CASRSAGLKDSNQPQHF; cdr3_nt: TGTGCCAGCAGGTCGGCAGGGCTGAAAGATAGCAATCAGCCCCAGCATTTT
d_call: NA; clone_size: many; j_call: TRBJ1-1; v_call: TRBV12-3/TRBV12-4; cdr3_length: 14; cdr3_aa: CASSFFREGTEAFF; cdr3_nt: TGTGCCAGCAGTTTCTTTCGGGAGGGGACTGAAGCTTTCTTT
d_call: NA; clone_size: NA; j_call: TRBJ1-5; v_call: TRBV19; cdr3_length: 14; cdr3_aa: CASSLSDRNQPQHF; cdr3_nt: TGTGCCAGCAGTTTAAGCGACAGGAATCAGCCCCAGCATTTT
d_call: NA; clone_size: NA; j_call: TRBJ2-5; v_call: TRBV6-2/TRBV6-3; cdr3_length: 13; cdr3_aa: CASATRARETQYF; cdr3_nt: TGTGCCAGCGCCACACGTGCTCGAGAGACCCAGTACTTC
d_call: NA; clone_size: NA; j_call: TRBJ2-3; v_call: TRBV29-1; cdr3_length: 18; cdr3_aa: CSAGGQGDRNAPTDTQYF; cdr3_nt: TGCAGCGCCGGGGGGCAGGGGGACAGGAACGCTCCCACAGATACGCAGTATTTT
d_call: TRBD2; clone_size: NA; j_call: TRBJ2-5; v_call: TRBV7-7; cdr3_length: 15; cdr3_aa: CASSYNPGLAGVRYF; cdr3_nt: TGTGCCAGCAGCTACAACCCGGGACTAGCGGGAGTGCGGTACTTC
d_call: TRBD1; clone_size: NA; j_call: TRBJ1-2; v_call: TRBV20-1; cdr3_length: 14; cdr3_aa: CSARPDRGRRGYTF; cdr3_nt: TGCAGTGCTAGACCGGACAGGGGGCGAAGAGGCTACACCTTC
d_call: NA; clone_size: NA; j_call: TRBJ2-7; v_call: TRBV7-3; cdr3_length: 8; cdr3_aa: CASSRRDF; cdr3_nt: TGTGCCAGCAGCCGGCGGGACTTC
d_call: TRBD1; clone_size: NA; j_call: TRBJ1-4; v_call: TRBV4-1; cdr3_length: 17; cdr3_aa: CASSQGVGTATNEKLFF; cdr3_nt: TGCGCCAGCAGCCAAGGTGTGGGGACAGCAACTAATGAAAAACTGTTTTTT
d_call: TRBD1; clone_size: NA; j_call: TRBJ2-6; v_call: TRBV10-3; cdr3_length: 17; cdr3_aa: CAISMPGTGTGANVLTF; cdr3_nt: TGTGCCATCAGTATGCCCGGGACAGGGACTGGGGCCAACGTCCTGACTTTC
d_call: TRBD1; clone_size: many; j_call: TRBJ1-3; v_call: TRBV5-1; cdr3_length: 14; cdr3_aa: CASQTGGSGNTIYF; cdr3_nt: TGCGCCAGCCAGACAGGGGGCTCTGGAAACACCATATATTTT
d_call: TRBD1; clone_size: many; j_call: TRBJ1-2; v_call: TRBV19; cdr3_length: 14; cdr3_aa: CASSYPRDRGEYTF; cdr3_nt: TGTGCCAGTAGCTACCCCCGGGACAGGGGGGAATACACCTTC
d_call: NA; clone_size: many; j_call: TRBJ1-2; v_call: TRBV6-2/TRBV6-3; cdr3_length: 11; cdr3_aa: CASSRANGYTF; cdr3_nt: TGTGCCAGCAGTCGAGCAAATGGCTACACCTTC
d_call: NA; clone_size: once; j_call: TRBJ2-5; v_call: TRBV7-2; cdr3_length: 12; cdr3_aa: CASSSYDETQYF; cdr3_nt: TGTGCCAGCAGCTCGTATGATGAGACCCAGTACTTC
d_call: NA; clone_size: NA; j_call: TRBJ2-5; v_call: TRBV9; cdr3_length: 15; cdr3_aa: CASSARLVDQETQYF; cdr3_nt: TGTGCCAGCAGCGCCCGACTTGTCGACCAAGAGACCCAGTACTTC
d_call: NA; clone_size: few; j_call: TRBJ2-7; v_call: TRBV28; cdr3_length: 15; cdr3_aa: CASSGDSSQLYEQYF; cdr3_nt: TGTGCCAGCAGTGGGGACTCTTCTCAACTCTACGAGCAGTACTTC
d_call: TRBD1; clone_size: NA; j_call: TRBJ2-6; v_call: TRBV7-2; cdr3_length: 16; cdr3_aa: CASSQDRGRGANVLTF; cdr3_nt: TGTGCCAGCAGCCAAGACAGGGGGCGTGGGGCCAACGTCCTGACTTTC
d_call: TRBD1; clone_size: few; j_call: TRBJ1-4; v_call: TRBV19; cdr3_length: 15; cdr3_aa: CASSPKGQGSEKLFF; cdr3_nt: TGTGCCAGTAGTCCCAAGGGACAGGGAAGTGAAAAACTGTTTTTT
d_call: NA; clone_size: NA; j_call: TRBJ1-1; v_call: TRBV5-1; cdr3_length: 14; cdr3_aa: CASSLEWGVTEAFF; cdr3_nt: TGCGCCAGCAGCTTGGAATGGGGGGTTACTGAAGCTTTCTTT
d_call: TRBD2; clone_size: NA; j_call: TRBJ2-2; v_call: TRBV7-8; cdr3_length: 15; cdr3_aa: CASSSREANTEELFF; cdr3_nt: TGTGCCAGCAGCTCCCGGGAGGCGAACACCGAGGAGCTGTTTTTT
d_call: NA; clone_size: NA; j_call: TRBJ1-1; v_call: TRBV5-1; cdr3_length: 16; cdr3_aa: CASSLGYRGGGTEAFF; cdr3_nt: TGCGCCAGCAGCCTAGGGTATAGGGGGGGTGGTACTGAAGCTTTCTTT
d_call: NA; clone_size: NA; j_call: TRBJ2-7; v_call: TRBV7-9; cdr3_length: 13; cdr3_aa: CASSFKQGSQQYF; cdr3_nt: TGTGCCAGCAGCTTCAAACAGGGAAGTCAGCAGTACTTC
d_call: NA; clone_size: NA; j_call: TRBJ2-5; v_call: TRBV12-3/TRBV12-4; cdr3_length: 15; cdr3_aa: CASSPQPGTDETQYF; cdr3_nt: TGTGCCAGCAGTCCCCAACCCGGGACGGATGAGACCCAGTACTTC
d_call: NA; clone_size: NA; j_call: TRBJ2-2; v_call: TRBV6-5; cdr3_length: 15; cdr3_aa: CASSTRGQNTGELFF; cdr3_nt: TGTGCCAGCAGTACCAGGGGACAGAACACCGGGGAGCTGTTTTTT
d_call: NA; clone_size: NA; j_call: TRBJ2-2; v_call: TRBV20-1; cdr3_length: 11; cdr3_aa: CSARGIGELFF; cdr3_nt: TGCAGTGCTAGAGGCATCGGGGAGCTGTTTTTT
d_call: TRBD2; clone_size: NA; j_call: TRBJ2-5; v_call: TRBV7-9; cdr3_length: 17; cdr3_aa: CASSRQTSGRGEETQYF; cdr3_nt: TGTGCCAGCAGCCGCCAGACTAGCGGGAGGGGTGAAGAGACCCAGTACTTC
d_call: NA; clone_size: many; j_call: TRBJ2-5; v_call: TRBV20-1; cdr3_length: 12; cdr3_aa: CSARPLGETQYF; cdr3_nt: TGCAGTGCTAGACCCCTCGGGGAGACCCAGTACTTC
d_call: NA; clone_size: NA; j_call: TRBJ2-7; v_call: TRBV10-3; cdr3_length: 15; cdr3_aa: CASSTRLLSRYEQYF; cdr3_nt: TGTGCCAGCAGTACCCGACTACTCAGCCGCTACGAGCAGTACTTC
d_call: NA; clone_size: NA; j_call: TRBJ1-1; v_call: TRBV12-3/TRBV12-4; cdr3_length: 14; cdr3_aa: CASSSTGSGLEASF; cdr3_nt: TGTGCCAGCAGTTCCACAGGATCGGGCTTGGAAGCTTCCTTT
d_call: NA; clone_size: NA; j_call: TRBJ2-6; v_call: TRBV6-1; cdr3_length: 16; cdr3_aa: CASSVDGSSGANVLTF; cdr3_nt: TGTGCCAGCAGTGTGGACGGTAGCTCTGGGGCCAACGTCCTGACTTTC
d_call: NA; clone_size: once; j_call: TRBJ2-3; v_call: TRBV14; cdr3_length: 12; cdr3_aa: CASSLVWDTQYF; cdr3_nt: TGTGCCAGCAGCCTTGTGTGGGATACGCAGTATTTT
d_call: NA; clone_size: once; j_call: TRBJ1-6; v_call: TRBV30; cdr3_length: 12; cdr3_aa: CAWRPTNSPLHF; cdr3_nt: TGTGCCTGGAGGCCAACAAATTCACCCCTCCACTTT
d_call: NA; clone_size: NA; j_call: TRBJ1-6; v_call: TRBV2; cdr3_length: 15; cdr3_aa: CASSGTSGNNSPLHF; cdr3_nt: TGTGCCAGCAGCGGGACTAGCGGGAATAATTCACCCCTCCACTTT
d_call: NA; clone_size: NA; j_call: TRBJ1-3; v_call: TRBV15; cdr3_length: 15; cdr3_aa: CATSTEGNSGNTIYF; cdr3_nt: TGTGCCACCAGCACGGAAGGGAACTCTGGAAACACCATATATTTT